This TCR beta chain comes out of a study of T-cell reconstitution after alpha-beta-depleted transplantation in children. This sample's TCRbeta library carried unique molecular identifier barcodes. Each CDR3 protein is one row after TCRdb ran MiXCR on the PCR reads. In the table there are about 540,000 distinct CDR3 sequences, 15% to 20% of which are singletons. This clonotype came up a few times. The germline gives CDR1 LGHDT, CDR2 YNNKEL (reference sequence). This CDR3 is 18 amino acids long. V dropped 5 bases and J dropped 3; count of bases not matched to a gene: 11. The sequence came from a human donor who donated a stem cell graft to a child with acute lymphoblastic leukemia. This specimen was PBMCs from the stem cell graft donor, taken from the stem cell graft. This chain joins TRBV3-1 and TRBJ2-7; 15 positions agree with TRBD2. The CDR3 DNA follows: TGTGCCAGCAGCGCTGGACTAGCGGGAGGGCCGGCCTACTACGAGCAGTACTTC. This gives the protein CASSAGLAGGPAYYEQYF.